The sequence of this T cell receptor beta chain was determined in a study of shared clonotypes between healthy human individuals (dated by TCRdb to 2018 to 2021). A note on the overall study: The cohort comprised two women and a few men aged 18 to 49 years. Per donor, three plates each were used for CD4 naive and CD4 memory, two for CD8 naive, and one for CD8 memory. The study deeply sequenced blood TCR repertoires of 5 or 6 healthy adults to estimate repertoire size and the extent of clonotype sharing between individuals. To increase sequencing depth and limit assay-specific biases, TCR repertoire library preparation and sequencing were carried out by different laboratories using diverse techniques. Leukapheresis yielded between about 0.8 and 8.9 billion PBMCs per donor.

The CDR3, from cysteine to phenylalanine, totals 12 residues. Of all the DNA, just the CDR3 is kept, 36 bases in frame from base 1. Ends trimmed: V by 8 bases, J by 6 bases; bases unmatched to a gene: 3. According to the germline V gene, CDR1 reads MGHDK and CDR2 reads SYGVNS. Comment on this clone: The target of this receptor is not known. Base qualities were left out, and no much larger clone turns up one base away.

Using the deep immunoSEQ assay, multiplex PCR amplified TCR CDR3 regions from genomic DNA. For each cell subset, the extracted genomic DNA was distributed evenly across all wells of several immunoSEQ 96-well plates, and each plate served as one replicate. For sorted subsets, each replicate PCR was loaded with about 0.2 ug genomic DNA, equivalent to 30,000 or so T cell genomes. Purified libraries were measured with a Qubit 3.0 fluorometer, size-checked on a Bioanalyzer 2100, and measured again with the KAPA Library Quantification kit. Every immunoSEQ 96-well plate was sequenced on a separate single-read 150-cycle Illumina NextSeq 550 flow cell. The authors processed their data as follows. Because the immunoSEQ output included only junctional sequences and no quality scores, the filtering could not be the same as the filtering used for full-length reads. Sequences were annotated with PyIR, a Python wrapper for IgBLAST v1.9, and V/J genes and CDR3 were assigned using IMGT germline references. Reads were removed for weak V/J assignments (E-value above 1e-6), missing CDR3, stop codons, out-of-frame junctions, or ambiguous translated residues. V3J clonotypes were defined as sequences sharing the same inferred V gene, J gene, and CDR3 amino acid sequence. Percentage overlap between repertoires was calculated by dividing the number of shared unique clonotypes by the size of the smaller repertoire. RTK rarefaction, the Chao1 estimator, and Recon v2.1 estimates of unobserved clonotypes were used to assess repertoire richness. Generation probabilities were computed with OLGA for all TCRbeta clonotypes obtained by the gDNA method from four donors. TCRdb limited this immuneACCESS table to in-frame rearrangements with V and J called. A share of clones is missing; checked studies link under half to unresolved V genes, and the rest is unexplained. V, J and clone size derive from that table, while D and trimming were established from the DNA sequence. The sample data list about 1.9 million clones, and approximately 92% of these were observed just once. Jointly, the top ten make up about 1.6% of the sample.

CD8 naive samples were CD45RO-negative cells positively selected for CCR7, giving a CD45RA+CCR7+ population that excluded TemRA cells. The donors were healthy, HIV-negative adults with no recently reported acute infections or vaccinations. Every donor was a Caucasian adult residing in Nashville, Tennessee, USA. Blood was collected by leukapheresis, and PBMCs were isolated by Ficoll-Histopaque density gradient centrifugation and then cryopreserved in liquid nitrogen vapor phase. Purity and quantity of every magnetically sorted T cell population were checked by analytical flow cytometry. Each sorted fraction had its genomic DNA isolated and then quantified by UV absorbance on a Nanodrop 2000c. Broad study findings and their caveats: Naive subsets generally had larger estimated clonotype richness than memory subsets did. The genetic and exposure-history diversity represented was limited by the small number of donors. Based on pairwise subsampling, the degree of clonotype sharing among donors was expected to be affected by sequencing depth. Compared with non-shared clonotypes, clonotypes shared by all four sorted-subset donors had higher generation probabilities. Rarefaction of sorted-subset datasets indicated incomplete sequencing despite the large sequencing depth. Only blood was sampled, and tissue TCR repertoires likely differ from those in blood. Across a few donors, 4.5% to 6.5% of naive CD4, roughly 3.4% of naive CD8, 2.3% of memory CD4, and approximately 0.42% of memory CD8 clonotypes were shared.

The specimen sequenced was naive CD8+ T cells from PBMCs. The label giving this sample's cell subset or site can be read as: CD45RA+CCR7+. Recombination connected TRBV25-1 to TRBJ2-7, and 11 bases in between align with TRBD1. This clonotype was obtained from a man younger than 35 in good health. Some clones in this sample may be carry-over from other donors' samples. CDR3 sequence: CASGQGAGEQYF. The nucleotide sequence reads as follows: TGTGCCAGCGGACAGGGGGCGGGCGAGCAGTACTTC.